A single T cell receptor beta chain is shown here with its context. These data belong to a study of blood T cell repertoires in COVID-19. Study details: COVID-19 samples, acute and convalescent, were from the United States, Italy and Spain. Sources were T cells, B-cell-depleted T cells, or PBMCs; the material itself was cDNA or gDNA.

Original methodology: Quantification of nucleated cells was approximated via reference gene primer amplification. Assay: immunoSEQ multiplex PCR; the TCRdb copy retains only in-frame clones and omits some. V, J and clone size reflect that table, while D and trimming were determined from the DNA. The sample carries about 170,000 clones, roughly four fifths recorded once. The CDR3 is 13 residues long. The V gene's germline CDR1 is SGHTA and CDR2 FQGNSA. Trimming removed 1 base from V and 5 bases from J, with 6 bases in between. Seattle enrolled patients during active infection and tracked them longitudinally.

This chain uses TRBV7-2 with TRBJ1-5; D ambiguous. This sequence was found in an elderly woman with COVID-19, enrolled during active disease. Sequencing input: peripheral blood. The CDR3 region is CASSLGEYQPQHF. DNA for the CDR3: TGTGCCAGCAGCTTAGGCGAATATCAGCCCCAGCATTTT.